This T cell receptor beta chain came from a study of OX40 agonist ivuxolimab in advanced cancers. Study details: The eligibility criteria allowed prior anti-PD-1, anti-PD-L1 or anti-CTLA-4 therapy, and approximately 40% had some. Regarding the study as a whole: Which antigen the expanded peripheral T cells recognized is unknown.

Regarding this clone: Its antigen is undetermined.

The method was immunoSEQ multiplex PCR; TCRdb's version includes in-frame clones alone and lacks a portion of them. Among 130,000 or so clones listed, over 85% were seen once. J gave up 6 bases and V 5 bases, and 10 bases lay outside the gene matches. CDR3 length: 14 residues. The germline V gene has CDR1 SGHAT and CDR2 FQDESV (reference sequence). This TCR was recovered from an adult with an advanced solid tumor such as melanoma, head and neck, liver or kidney cancer. This sequence joins TRBV11-1 and TRBJ2-7; 7 bases line up with TRBD1. This specimen consisted of CD4+ or CD8+ T cells sorted from blood, obtained in a trial of the OX40 agonist ivuxolimab. The CDR3 sequence: CASSRNRGTGEQYF. The CDR3 nucleotides are TGTGCCAGCAGCCGTAACAGGGGAACGGGCGAGCAGTACTTC.